A single sample is the source of the 28 T cell receptor beta chains below, sequenced in a study of low-dose radiotherapy and immunotherapy resistance in tumors. Time point described: before trial treatment. Alpha- and beta-chain coverage of first-strand cDNA came from TRAV- and TRBV-specific primers. It was with a constant-region primer and a V-primer adapter that TCRs were amplified over approximately 18 PCR cycles. TCRdb reprocessed the reads via MiXCR and lists one record per CDR3 protein. This sample yields around 76,000 distinct CDR3 sequences, of which around 30% are seen a single time; around 10% belongs to the top ten. This specimen was PBMCs, taken before treatment. The receptors shown here come from a female donor with ovarian cancer.

This clonotype was observed many times. The V gene is TRBV29-1, the J gene TRBJ2-3, with 11 positions matching TRBD2. Unmatched junction bases numbered 7, after V lost 7 bases and J lost 7 bases. Germline V gene lookup returns CDR1 SQVTM and CDR2 ANQGSEA. This CDR3 is built from 13 residues. The CDR3 sequence is CSGLIAGGHTQYF. The CDR3 DNA sequence: TGCAGCGGTTTAATAGCGGGGGGGCATACGCAGTATTTT.

The table lists this clonotype with many counts. The CDR3 protein is CASSNQGFGAGNYEQYF. In DNA, the CDR3 is TGTGCCAGTAGTAATCAGGGATTCGGGGCGGGGAACTACGAGCAGTACTTC. This chain uses TRBV19 with TRBJ2-7; perhaps TRBD2 as D (6 bases). The CDR3 is 17 amino acids. V dropped 4 bases and J dropped 3 bases, with 22 bases sitting between them. Germline CDR1 LNHDA, CDR2 SQIVND (reference sequence).

This clonotype was picked up many times. V usage is TRBV7-2 and J usage is TRBJ2-2; D is uncertain. This CDR3 has 17 residues. Trimming took off 1 base at V and 6 bases at J, with 18 bases between the two ends. Germline CDR1 is SGHTA and CDR2 is FQGNSA. The CDR3 coding sequence is TGTGCCAGCAGCTTAGTCGTTGGACGAATCGGGCCCGGGGAGCTGTTTTTT. Its translation: CASSLVVGRIGPGELFF.

This clonotype showed up many times. The chain combines TRBV12-3 or TRBV12-4 with TRBJ2-3; 9 positions match TRBD2. CDR3 length equals 17 residues. J gave up 2 bases and V 2 bases, and 8 bases lay outside the gene matches. CDR3 amino acids: CASSLWVSGGPTDTQYF. CDR3 bases: TGTGCCAGCAGTTTATGGGTTAGCGGGGGCCCCACAGATACGCAGTATTTT.

This rearrangement joins TRBV20-1 to TRBJ2-3; 14 bases are a match to TRBD2. This CDR3 comprises 15 residues. Trimming took 1 base from V and 3 from J; bases not matched to a gene: 0. CDR1 and CDR2 from the germline V gene are DFQATT and SNEGSKA (reference sequence). This CDR3 is CSARGTSGGTDTQYF. The CDR3 bases are TGCAGTGCTAGAGGGACTAGCGGGGGGACAGATACGCAGTATTTT.

As for this clonotype: One base separates it from a far larger clone, so it is likely a read error. The chain carries TRBV5-6 and TRBJ2-3, with a tentative D call TRBD2 (6 bases). The V gene's germline CDR1 is SGHDT and CDR2 YYEEEE. The V end was cut by 5 bases, the J end by 5 bases, with 24 bases between. The CDR3 runs 17 residues. CDR3 DNA: TGTGCCAGCAGGCTGGGGACTGATCCCCTATACAGAGATACGCAGTATTTT. Translating it yields CASRLGTDPLYRDTQYF.

This clonotype was recorded at least ten times. This chain uses TRBV29-1 with TRBJ2-2, with TRBD2 matching over 11 bases. Trimming took 1 base from V and 11 from J; bases not matched to a gene: 9. Per germline, CDR1 SQVTM and CDR2 ANQGSEA. The CDR3 has 15 residues. DNA for the CDR3: TGCAGCGTTGAAGTGGGGAGACTAGCGGGGAGAGAGCTGTTTTTT. This encodes CSVEVGRLAGRELFF.

This clonotype was detected many times. V usage is TRBV11-2 and J usage is TRBJ2-1; D is perhaps TRBD1 or TRBD2 (5 bases each). V lost 6 bases and J lost 5, with 14 bases in between. CDR1 and CDR2 from the germline V gene are SGHAT and FQNNGV. The CDR3 runs to 14 residues. This CDR3 reads CASRGRGANNEQFF. The DNA of the CDR3 is TGTGCCAGCAGGGGCCGAGGGGCAAACAATGAGCAGTTCTTC.

This clonotype was recorded at least ten times. The chain recombines TRBV20-1 with TRBJ2-7, with 9 bases lining up with TRBD1. The CDR3 length is 14 residues. The V segment lost 2 bases and the J segment 6 bases; nucleotides outside the gene matches: 8. Germline lookup yields CDR1 DFQATT and CDR2 SNEGSKA (reference sequence). For the CDR3, the DNA is TGCAGTGCTAGATTACAGGGGGCGATAAGCGAGCAGTACTTC. Translating gives CSARLQGAISEQYF.

Ten or more counts support this clonotype. The chain carries TRBV6-8 and TRBJ1-2, with TRBD1 identical over 7 bases. The CDR3 is 13 residues long. Germline CDR1 is MNHGY and CDR2 is SAAAGT. The trim removed 6 bases at V and 8 bases at J, leaving 9 bases unmatched. The CDR3: CASSPITGEGYTF. The CDR3, as DNA: TGTGCCAGCAGCCCGATAACAGGGGAGGGCTACACCTTC.

This clonotype appeared many times. The germline gene is not matched at one end of the junction; a read error may be the cause. The chain carries TRBV20-1 and TRBJ1-5; D is uncertain. Per germline, CDR1 DFQATT and CDR2 SNEGSKA (reference sequence). The length of the CDR3 is 15 residues. CDR3 sequence reads: CSAGDGSYSNQPQHF. The CDR3 DNA reads TGCAGTGCTGGAGACGGATCTTATAGCAATCAGCCCCAGCATTTT.

A word on this clonotype: A read error is likely here: a far larger clone is one base away. V and J are TRBV6-2 or TRBV6-3 and TRBJ2-1; TRBD2 agrees at 12 bases. CDR3 size: 15 residues. Trimming at V came to 6 bases and at J to 10 bases, leaving 10 bases not matched to a gene. Germline V gene data show CDR1 as MNHEY and CDR2 as SVGEGT. CDR3 region: CASRATSGSSYEQFF. For the CDR3, the DNA is TGTGCCAGCAGAGCGACTAGCGGGAGCTCCTACGAGCAGTTCTTC.

The genes are TRBV28 and TRBJ2-7; 7 nucleotides line up with TRBD2. Per germline, CDR1 MDHEN and CDR2 SYDVKM. V gave up 5 bases and J gave up 0 bases; unmatched junction bases: 10. This CDR3 has 16 amino acids. This CDR3 is CASSPGGGESSYEQYF. The CDR3 coding sequence is TGTGCCAGCAGTCCGGGTGGGGGGGAAAGCTCCTACGAGCAGTACTTC. Variable domain in full (rest from reference TRBV28 and TRBJ2-7): DVKVTQSSRYLVKRTGEKVFLECVQDMDHENMFWYRQDPGLGLRLIYFSYDVKMKEKGDIPEGYSVSREKKERFSLILESASTNQTSMYLCASSPGGGESSYEQYFGPGTRLTVT.

The V and J genes are TRBV12-3 or TRBV12-4 and TRBJ2-4; 7 nucleotides match TRBD2. V lost 3 bases to trimming and J lost 6 bases; unmatched junction nucleotides: 5. This CDR3 has 14 residues. CDR3 DNA: TGTGCCAGCAGTTTGAGGGGCGGGGGAAACATTCAGTACTTC. Encoded protein: CASSLRGGGNIQYF.

This clonotype was seen repeatedly, ten times or more. The chain has TRBV19 and TRBJ2-1; 7 bases agree with TRBD1. Trimming removed 4 bases from V and 0 bases from J; junction bases left unmatched: 12. The CDR3 is 18 residues long. Germline V gene sequence: CDR1 LNHDA, CDR2 SQIVND (reference sequence). The CDR3 DNA is TGTGCCAGTAGTACTCTCACAACAGGGGTGAGCTCCTACAATGAGCAGTTCTTC. Its protein product is CASSTLTTGVSSYNEQFF. The whole variable domain, remainder taken from reference TRBV19 and TRBJ2-1, is DGGITQSPKYLFRKEGQNVTLSCEQNLNHDAMYWYRQDPGQGLRLIYYSQIVNDFQKGDIAEGYSVSREKKESFPLTVTSAQKNPTAFYLCASSTLTTGVSSYNEQFFGPGTRLTVL.

This clonotype has a count of ten or more. The chain carries TRBV24-1 and TRBJ2-5; 8 nucleotides match TRBD1. V shed 9 bases, J shed 2 bases, and the junction held 10 bases outside the gene matches. Germline loops: CDR1 KGHDR, CDR2 SFDVKD. The CDR3 is made up of 15 amino acids. CDR3: CATPLMDREQETQYF. The CDR3, as DNA: TGTGCCACCCCCTTAATGGACAGGGAACAAGAGACCCAGTACTTC.

At least ten counts were recorded for this clonotype. In DNA, the CDR3 is TGTGCCAGCAGCTTGCAGGGTACCTACGAGCAGTACTTC. This sequence encodes CASSLQGTYEQYF. The genes are TRBV7-8 and TRBJ2-7, with a weak D call TRBD1 (5 bases). This CDR3 contains 13 residues. Trimming left V 3 bases short and J 2 bases short, with 8 bases between. CDR1 is SGHVS, CDR2 FQNEAQ, per germline.

The rearrangement uses TRBV3-1 and TRBJ2-5; unclear D gene. Germline lookup yields CDR1 LGHDT and CDR2 YNNKEL (reference sequence). Trimming cost V 5 bases and J 2 bases, with 12 bases left between them. CDR3 length equals 14 residues. CDR3 protein: CASSWPGRQETQYF. The CDR3 DNA reads TGTGCCAGCAGCTGGCCGGGCCGTCAAGAGACCCAGTACTTC.

The chain employs TRBV26 and TRBJ1-1; the D call TRBD1 from the table was never checked on the DNA. TRBV26 is described as a pseudogene. This CDR3 contains 15 residues. The CDR3 sequence is CASNRQGPLNTEAFF. The CDR3 DNA is TGTGCCAGCAACCGACAGGGGCCACTGAACACTGAAGCTTTCTTT.

J is TRBJ1-2 and V is TRBV27, with D possibly TRBD1 on 5 matching bases. Germline assignment: CDR1 MNHEY and CDR2 SMNVEV (reference sequence). Trimming removed 5 bases from V and 0 bases from J, with 10 bases in between. The CDR3 length is 14 residues. The CDR3 DNA reads TGTGCCAGCAGTCGGGACCGAGCTAACTATGGCTACACCTTC. This encodes CASSRDRANYGYTF.

Remarks on this clonotype: Just one base apart from a much larger clone, this may be a read error. The chain has TRBV20-1 and TRBJ1-2; a weak D match, TRBD1 (5 bases). The V and J ends lost 5 bases and 5 bases respectively, with 18 bases between them. The CDR3 length is 14 residues. Germline V lookup: CDR1 DFQATT, CDR2 SNEGSKA (reference sequence). The CDR3, as DNA: TGCAGTGCTGGCGGCGGGGGGGGTGGATATGGCTACACCTTC. Its protein is CSAGGGGGGYGYTF.

The chain is built from TRBV20-1 and TRBJ1-4; 8 positions agree with TRBD1. CDR1 and CDR2 (germline): DFQATT, SNEGSKA (reference sequence). This CDR3 is built from 14 residues. V trimming: 2 bases; J trimming: 7 bases; junction bases outside the gene matches: 6. The CDR3 DNA reads TGCAGTGCTAGACAGACAGGGGCGGGTGAAAAACTGTTTTTT. It yields the protein CSARQTGAGEKLFF.

Many counts were recorded for this clonotype. The rearrangement uses TRBV20-1 and TRBJ2-7; 13 bases line up with TRBD2. CDR3 length equals 17 residues. V was pared by 6 bases and J by 2 bases, with 13 bases of the junction left unmatched. Per the germline V gene, CDR1 is DFQATT and CDR2 is SNEGSKA (reference sequence). The CDR3 spells CSAPGPTSGRAPYEQYF. The CDR3 coding sequence is TGCAGTGCCCCTGGGCCTACTAGCGGGAGGGCTCCCTACGAGCAGTACTTC.

Regarding this clonotype: A read error is possible here, since a much larger clone lies one base away. The chain has TRBV13 and TRBJ2-1; D not certain. V was cut by 0 bases and J by 10 bases, with 13 bases left in between. This CDR3 is 14 amino acids long. Germline V gene lookup returns CDR1 PRHDT and CDR2 FYEKMQ (reference sequence). CDR3 nucleotide sequence: TGTGCCAGCAGCTTAGGTCCCCGCCTCTACGAGCAGTTCTTC. Its translation: CASSLGPRLYEQFF.

This clonotype was recorded many times. The chain has TRBV6-2 or TRBV6-3 and TRBJ1-1; D call uncertain. Looked up from germline, CDR1 is MNHEY and CDR2 is SVGEGT. The CDR3 sequence is 14 residues long. Trimming shortened V by 8 bases and J by 7 bases, and 20 bases separated the two germline ends. The CDR3 protein is CASAKPPLGSEAFF. In nucleotides, the CDR3 is TGTGCCAGCGCCAAACCCCCTTTGGGCAGTGAAGCTTTCTTT.

A note on this clonotype: This likely stems from a read error, as it lies one base from a far larger clone. V gene TRBV12-5 combines with J gene TRBJ2-5, with D possibly TRBD1 on 5 matching bases. The CDR3 consists of 15 residues. Germline V CDR1 and CDR2: LGHNT, FRNRAP. Trimming stripped 4 bases from V and 11 bases from J, with 23 bases between. The CDR3 sequence: CASGSGQRPGNEQYF. CDR3 in DNA: TGTGCTAGTGGTTCCGGACAAAGGCCAGGGAATGAGCAGTACTTC.

A few counts support this clonotype. The chain is built from TRBV5-1 and TRBJ2-3; no reliable D call. The V end lost 1 base, the J end lost 4 bases, and 13 bases lay between the germline ends. Looked up from germline, CDR1 is SGHRS and CDR2 is YFSETQ. The CDR3 extends over 15 amino acids. In DNA form, the CDR3 reads TGCGCCAGCAGCTTGTCGGTGTCTACCCCAGATACGCAGTATTTT. This translates into CASSLSVSTPDTQYF.

This clonotype showed up many times. The V gene is TRBV6-6, the J gene TRBJ2-5; TRBD2 aligns across 15 bases. Unmatched junction bases numbered 17, after V lost 6 bases and J lost 3 bases. CDR3 length: 20 residues. Germline lookup yields CDR1 MNHNY and CDR2 SVGAGI (reference sequence). CDR3 DNA sequence: TGTGCCAGCAGCCGCAGGGAGGCGGGACTAGCGGGGGGCAGGGAAGAGACCCAGTACTTC. It yields the protein CASSRREAGLAGGREETQYF.